This TCR beta chain emerged from a study of yellow fever vaccine responses in identical twins (dated by TCRdb to 2017 to 2018). The study in broad terms: Focusing on identical twins, the study followed the T cell clones that responded to the vaccine, and did so with precision. General study outcomes and caveats: The T cell response to vaccination in identical twins was reported by the authors to appear partly convergent and partly personalized.

To note about this clonotype: The antigen this receptor binds is unknown. Base quality data are lacking; no much larger clone is found one base away.

The CDR3 holds 15 amino acids from the cysteine to the phenylalanine. Of the read, only the CDR3 DNA is kept; its 45 bases are in frame from base 1. Per the germline V gene, MNHNS is the CDR1 and SASEGT is the CDR2. Trimming at the junction amounts to 6 bases on V and 3 bases on J, and the germline ends lie 17 bases apart. Libraries were constructed by RT-PCR. TCRdb shows the sequencer as Illumina HiSeq 2500. TCRdb reprocessing: public reads trimmed at Q25 with fastp, clones called with MiXCR, in-frame beta chains kept. Rows merge per CDR3 protein into single entries with the most common DNA and genes. The sample contains about 3,000 distinct CDR3 sequences, 75% to 85% of them found a single time. The leading ten clones occupy approximately 10% of the sample.

The source material was T cells from blood (PBMCs), unsorted or a sorted subset (not recorded which), sampled before or after yellow fever vaccination (not recorded which). The receptor chain draws on TRBV6-1 and TRBJ1-1; no D gene is confidently identified. This sequence originates from a female donor who received the yellow fever vaccine. The CDR3 region has the sequence CASRSKAMADTEAFF. The DNA is TGTGCCAGCAGAAGCAAAGCGATGGCGGACACTGAAGCTTTCTTT.